A single T cell receptor (beta chain) is shown here with its context. The antigen is not known. Other DNA sequences in this specimen translate into the identical CDR3. J gave up 5 bases and V 2 bases, and 2 bases lay outside the gene matches. CDR1 is MNHEY, CDR2 SVGAGI, per germline. This CDR3 has 15 amino acids. TCRdb's copy holds only in-frame clones and misses some; the assay was immunoSEQ multiplex PCR. The table has around 2.5 million clones, 93% seen once; the top ten hold 0.36%. The data derive from a study of shared clonotypes between healthy human individuals. About the research overall: Participating donors consisted of a couple of women and three men aged 18 to 49. Broader study findings: Donor clonotype sharing was expected to depend on sequencing depth. Around 5% was the fraction of naive CD4 clonotypes found shared across several donors.

Investigators divided CD4+ cells into CD45RA+ naive and CD45RA-negative memory subsets. The J gene is TRBJ2-2, the V gene TRBV6-5; 10 bases map to TRBD1. This TCR derives from a man aged 18 to 30 in good health. Some clones in this sample may be carry-over from other donors' samples. The sequenced material came from naive CD4+ T cells from PBMCs. Subset: CD45RA+ positively selected. The CDR3 reads CASSYRDRGTGELFF. For the CDR3, the DNA is TGTGCCAGCAGTTACCGGGACAGGGGAACCGGGGAGCTGTTTTTT.